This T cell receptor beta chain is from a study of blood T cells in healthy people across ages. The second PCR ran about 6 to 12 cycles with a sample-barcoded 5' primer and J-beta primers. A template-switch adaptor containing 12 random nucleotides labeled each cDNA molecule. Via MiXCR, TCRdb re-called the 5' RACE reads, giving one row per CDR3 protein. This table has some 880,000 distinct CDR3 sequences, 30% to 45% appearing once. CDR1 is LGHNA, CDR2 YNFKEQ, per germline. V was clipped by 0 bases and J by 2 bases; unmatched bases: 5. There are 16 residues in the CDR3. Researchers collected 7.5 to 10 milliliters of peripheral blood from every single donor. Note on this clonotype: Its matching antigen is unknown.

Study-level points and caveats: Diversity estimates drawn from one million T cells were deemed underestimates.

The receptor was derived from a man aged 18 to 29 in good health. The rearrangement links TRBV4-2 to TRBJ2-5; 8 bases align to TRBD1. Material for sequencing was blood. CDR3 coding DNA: TGTGCCAGCAGCCAAGACCCGGGACAGGAGCAAGAGACCCAGTACTTC. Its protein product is CASSQDPGQEQETQYF.